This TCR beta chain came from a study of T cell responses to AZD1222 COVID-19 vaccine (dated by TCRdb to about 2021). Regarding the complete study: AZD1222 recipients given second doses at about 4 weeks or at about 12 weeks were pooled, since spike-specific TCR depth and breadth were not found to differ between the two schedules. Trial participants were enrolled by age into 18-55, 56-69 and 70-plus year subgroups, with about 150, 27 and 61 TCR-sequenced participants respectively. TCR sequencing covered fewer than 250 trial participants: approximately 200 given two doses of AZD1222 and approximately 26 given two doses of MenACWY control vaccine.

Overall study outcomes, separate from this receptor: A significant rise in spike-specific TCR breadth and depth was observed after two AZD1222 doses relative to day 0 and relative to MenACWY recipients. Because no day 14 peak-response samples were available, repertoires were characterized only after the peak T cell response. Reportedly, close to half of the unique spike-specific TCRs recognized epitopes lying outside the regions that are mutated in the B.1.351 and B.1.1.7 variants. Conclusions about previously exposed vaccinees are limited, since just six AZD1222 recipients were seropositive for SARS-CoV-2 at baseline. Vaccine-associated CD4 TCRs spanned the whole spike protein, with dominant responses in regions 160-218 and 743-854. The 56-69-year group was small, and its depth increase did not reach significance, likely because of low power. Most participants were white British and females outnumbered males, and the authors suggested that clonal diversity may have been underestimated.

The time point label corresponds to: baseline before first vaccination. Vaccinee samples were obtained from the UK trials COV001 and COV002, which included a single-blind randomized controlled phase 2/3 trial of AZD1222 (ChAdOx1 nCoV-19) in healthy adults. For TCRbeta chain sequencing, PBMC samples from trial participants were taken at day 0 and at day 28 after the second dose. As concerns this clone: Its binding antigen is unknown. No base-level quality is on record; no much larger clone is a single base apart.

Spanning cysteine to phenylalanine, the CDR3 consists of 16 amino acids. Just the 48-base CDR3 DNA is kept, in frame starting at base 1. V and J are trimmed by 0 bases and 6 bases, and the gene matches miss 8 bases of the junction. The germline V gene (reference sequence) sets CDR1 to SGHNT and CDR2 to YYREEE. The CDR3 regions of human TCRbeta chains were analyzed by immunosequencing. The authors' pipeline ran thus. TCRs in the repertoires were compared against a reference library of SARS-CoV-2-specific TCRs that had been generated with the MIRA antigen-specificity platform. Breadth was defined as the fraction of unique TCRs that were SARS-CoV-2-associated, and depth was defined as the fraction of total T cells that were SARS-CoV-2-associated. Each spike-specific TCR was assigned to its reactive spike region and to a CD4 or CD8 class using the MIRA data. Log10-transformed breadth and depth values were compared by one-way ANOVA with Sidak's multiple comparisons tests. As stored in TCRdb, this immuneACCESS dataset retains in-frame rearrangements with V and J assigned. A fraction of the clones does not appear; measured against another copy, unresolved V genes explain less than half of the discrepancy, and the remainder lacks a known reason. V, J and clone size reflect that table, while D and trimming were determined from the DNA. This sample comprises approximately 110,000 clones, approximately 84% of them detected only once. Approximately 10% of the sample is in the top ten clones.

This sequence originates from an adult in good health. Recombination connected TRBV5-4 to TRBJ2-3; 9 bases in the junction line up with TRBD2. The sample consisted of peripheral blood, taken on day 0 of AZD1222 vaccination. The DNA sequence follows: TGTGCCAGCAGCTTGGGACTAGCGGCAATCGCGGATACGCAGTATTTT. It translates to CASSLGLAAIADTQYF.